This TCR beta chain was obtained from a study of cytomegalovirus exposure and HLA in healthy donors. Study summary: Within the Caucasian-associated ancestry cluster were 81% of the roughly 400 genotyped donors.

Though nominally healthy at sampling, donors likely had unrecorded immune exposures. The study's findings and limits: A reported reduction in N-insertions relative to the approximately 690-donor mean was seen in an Asian-associated ancestry cluster in a later analysis. Accurate predictions that matched the HLA-A and HLA-B alleles of most subjects were reportedly made from TCR beta sequences.

Germline V CDR1 and CDR2: MNHNS, SASEGT. The length of the CDR3 is 15 residues. The J segment lost 2 bases and the V segment lost 2 bases, leaving 6 bases of the junction unmatched. This PCR relied on a set of 60 Vbeta primers and 13 Jbeta primers. Here immunoSEQ multiplex PCR was the method, and the copy in TCRdb shows in-frame clones only, minus some. Seen here are some 130,000 clones, 65% to 80% observed once, and the top ten hold over 1%. Note on this clone: Its antigen is not identified.

The sample taken for sequencing was PBMCs. The receptor was isolated from a human donor in good health. The chain is built from TRBV6-1 and TRBJ2-7; 7 nucleotides agree with TRBD1. The CDR3 sequence is CASSEYVGTAYEQYF. The CDR3 DNA follows: TGTGCCAGCAGTGAATATGTCGGGACAGCCTACGAGCAGTACTTC.